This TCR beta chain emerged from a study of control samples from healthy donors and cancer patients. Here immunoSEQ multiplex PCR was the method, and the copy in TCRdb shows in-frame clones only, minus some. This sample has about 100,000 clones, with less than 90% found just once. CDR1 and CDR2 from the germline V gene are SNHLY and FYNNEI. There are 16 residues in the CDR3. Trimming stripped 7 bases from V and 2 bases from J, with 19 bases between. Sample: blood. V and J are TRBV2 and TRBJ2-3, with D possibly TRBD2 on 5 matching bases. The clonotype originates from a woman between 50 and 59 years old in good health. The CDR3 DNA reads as TGTGCCAGCAAGCGGAAAGGGCACCAAGACACAGATACGCAGTATTTT. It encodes CASKRKGHQDTDTQYF. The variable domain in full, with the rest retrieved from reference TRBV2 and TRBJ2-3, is EPEVTQTPSHQVTQMGQEVILRCVPISNHLYFYWYRQILGQKVEFLVSFYNNEISEKSEIFDDQFSVERPDGSNFTLKIRSTKLEDSAMYFCASKRKGHQDTDTQYFGPGTRLTVL.